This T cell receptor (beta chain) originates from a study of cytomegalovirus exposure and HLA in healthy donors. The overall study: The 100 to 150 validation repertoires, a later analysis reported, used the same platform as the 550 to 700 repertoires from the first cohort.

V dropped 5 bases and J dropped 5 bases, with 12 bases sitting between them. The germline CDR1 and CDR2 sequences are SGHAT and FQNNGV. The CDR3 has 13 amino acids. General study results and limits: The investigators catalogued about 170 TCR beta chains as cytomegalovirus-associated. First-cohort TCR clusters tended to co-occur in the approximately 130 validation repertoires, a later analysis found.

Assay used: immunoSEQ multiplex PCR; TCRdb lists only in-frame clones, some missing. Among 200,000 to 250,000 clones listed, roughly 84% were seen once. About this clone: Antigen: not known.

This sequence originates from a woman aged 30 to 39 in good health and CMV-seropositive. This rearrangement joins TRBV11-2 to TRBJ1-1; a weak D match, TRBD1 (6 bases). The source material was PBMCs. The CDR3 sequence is CASSKTGSTEAFF. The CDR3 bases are TGTGCCAGCAGCAAAACAGGGAGTACTGAAGCTTTCTTT.